These 16 T cell receptor beta chains were all obtained from the same sample, sequenced in a study of shared clonotypes between healthy human individuals. TCRdb's table, derived via immunoSEQ multiplex PCR, lists solely in-frame clones and lacks some. The sample lists around 2.1 million clones, around 95% occurring once. Sequencing was carried out using naive CD4+ T cells sorted from blood. Specified subset: CD45RA+ positively selected. These TCRs come from a man between 18 and 35 years old in good health.

V usage is TRBV6-1 and J usage is TRBJ1-1; perhaps TRBD1 as D (6 bases). The germline gives CDR1 MNHNS, CDR2 SASEGT. The CDR3 runs 11 residues. V shed 9 bases and J shed 7 bases, with 12 bases lying between them. CDR3 in amino acids: CASDQQGEAFF. CDR3 coding DNA: TGTGCCAGTGATCAACAGGGTGAAGCTTTCTTT.

The chain carries TRBV5-4 and TRBJ2-2; D may be TRBD1 or TRBD2 (5 bases each). The germline V and J ends were trimmed by 1 base and 0 bases, with 13 bases remaining between them. From germline, CDR1 is SGHNT and CDR2 YYREEE (reference sequence). The length of the CDR3 is 17 residues. The CDR3: CASSLYLRGSNTGELFF. CDR3 coding DNA: TGTGCCAGCAGCTTGTATTTGAGGGGATCGAACACCGGGGAGCTGTTTTTT.

V usage is TRBV7-2 and J usage is TRBJ1-3; D gene unclear. Germline V gene data show CDR1 as SGHTA and CDR2 as FQGNSA. V gave up 2 bases and J gave up 7 bases, with 12 bases separating them. The CDR3 sequence is 14 residues long. CDR3 loop: CASSLSSGGNTIYF. DNA for the CDR3: TGTGCCAGCAGCTTAAGTAGCGGCGGGAACACCATATATTTT.

The genes are TRBV30 and TRBJ1-3; possibly TRBD1 for D (6 bases). The germline gives CDR1 GTSNPN, CDR2 SVGIG (reference sequence). This CDR3 is 14 amino acids long. Between the trimmed V and J ends, which lost 0 bases and 3 bases, there was a span of 9 bases. CDR3 DNA sequence: TGTGCCTGGAGTGTTCAGGGGTATGGAAACACCATATATTTT. Its protein is CAWSVQGYGNTIYF.

In the case of this clone: Other DNA sequences in this sample translate to the same CDR3. The rearrangement joins TRBV5-4 to TRBJ1-2; perhaps TRBD1 as D (5 bases). CDR1 SGHNT and CDR2 YYREEE come from the germline V gene (reference sequence). Trimming removed 4 bases from V and 2 bases from J, with 12 bases in between. The CDR3 has 14 amino acids. In nucleotides, the CDR3 is TGTGCCAGCAGCCCCGCCGGGGCGAACTATGGCTACACCTTC. This gives the protein CASSPAGANYGYTF. The complete variable domain, with remaining parts taken from reference TRBV5-4 and TRBJ1-2, reads ETGVTQSPTHLIKTRGQQVTLRCSSQSGHNTVSWYQQALGQGPQFIFQYYREEENGRGNFPPRFSGLQFPNYSSELNVNALELDDSALYLCASSPAGANYGYTFGSGTRLTVV.

This chain joins TRBV2 and TRBJ2-7; D unresolved. The CDR3 runs to 17 residues. V was shortened by 2 bases and J by 2 bases, with 19 bases between the two germline ends. Germline-derived CDR1 and CDR2 are SNHLY and FYNNEI. Here the CDR3 reads CASSERDGVARTYEQYF. In DNA form, the CDR3 reads TGTGCCAGCAGTGAACGAGACGGAGTCGCCCGTACCTACGAGCAGTACTTC.

Only one count was recorded for this clone. The CDR3: CASTNSGRGYEQYF. The CDR3 region has the DNA TGTGCCAGCACTAATAGCGGGAGGGGGTACGAGCAGTACTTC. J is TRBJ2-7 and V is TRBV6-5; 11 nucleotides line up with TRBD2. Germline V lookup: CDR1 MNHEY, CDR2 SVGAGI. The junction had 6 bases not matched to a gene; V was cut back by 7 bases and J by 4 bases. The CDR3 consists of 14 residues.

V is TRBV2 and J is TRBJ2-7; no firm D call. The CDR3 contains 18 residues. Germline CDR1 reads SNHLY; CDR2 reads FYNNEI. The V end was cut by 0 bases, the J end by 6 bases, with 24 bases between. The CDR3 DNA follows: TGTGCCAGCAGTGAAGCTAGTAGTCGGGTATCAATATCTGGCGAGCAGTACTTC. Protein product: CASSEASSRVSISGEQYF. Looking up the rest from reference TRBV2 and TRBJ2-7 gives the full variable domain: EPEVTQTPSHQVTQMGQEVILRCVPISNHLYFYWYRQILGQKVEFLVSFYNNEISEKSEIFDDQFSVERPDGSNFTLKIRSTKLEDSAMYFCASSEASSRVSISGEQYFGPGTRLTVT.

This sequence joins TRBV5-8 and TRBJ2-3; TRBD1 matches at 7 bases. After removal of 3 bases from V and 2 bases from J, the junction contained 3 bases not matched to a gene. CDR3 length equals 14 residues. Germline CDR1 reads SGHTS; CDR2 reads YDEGEE. DNA of the CDR3: TGTGCCAGCAGCTCGGACAGGTCCACAGATACGCAGTATTTT. Its protein product is CASSSDRSTDTQYF. The complete variable domain, with remaining parts taken from reference TRBV5-8 and TRBJ2-3, reads EAGVTQSPTHLIKTRGQQATLRCSPISGHTSVYWYQQALGLGLQFLLWYDEGEERNRGNFPPRFSGRQFPNYSSELNVNALELEDSALYLCASSSDRSTDTQYFGPGTRLTVL.

This chain joins TRBV6-1 and TRBJ1-2; D is perhaps TRBD1 (6 bases). Germline CDR1 reads MNHNS; CDR2 reads SASEGT. CDR3 size: 14 residues. The V gene lost 6 bases and the J gene lost 4 bases, with 15 bases spanning the gap. CDR3 protein: CASRAWGPGYGYTF. The DNA for the CDR3 is TGTGCCAGCAGAGCCTGGGGGCCTGGCTATGGCTACACCTTC.

The chain carries TRBV5-4 and TRBJ1-4, with D possibly TRBD1 on 5 matching bases. V lost 1 base to trimming and J lost 6 bases, with 10 bases between them. Germline V gene data show CDR1 as SGHNT and CDR2 as YYREEE (reference sequence). The CDR3 has 14 residues. The DNA for the CDR3 is TGTGCCAGCAGCTTGAAGGGGCTAGATGAAAAACTGTTTTTT. It is translated as CASSLKGLDEKLFF.

The chain couples TRBV21-1 to TRBJ1-4; the DNA was not compared with TRBD1, the D call given in the table. TRBV21-1 is a recognized pseudogene. The CDR3 extends over 15 amino acids. CDR3 nucleotide sequence: TGTGCCAGCAGCAAAGCACAGGGAGTAGACGAAAAACTGTTTTTT. As protein: CASSKAQGVDEKLFF.

The gene calls are TRBV30 and TRBJ2-2; 10 bases map to TRBD1. Looked up from germline, CDR1 is GTSNPN and CDR2 is SVGIG (reference sequence). Trimming removed 1 base from V and 4 bases from J; junction bases left unmatched: 9. The CDR3 sequence is 17 residues long. The CDR3 sequence: CAWSARPGQGTTGELFF. CDR3 nucleotides: TGTGCCTGGAGTGCCCGACCGGGACAGGGGACCACCGGGGAGCTGTTTTTT.

This clone turned up a few times. The V and J genes are TRBV6-1 and TRBJ1-3, with a possible D match to TRBD1 (6 bases). The CDR3 loop spans 15 amino acids. Germline V gene sequence: CDR1 MNHNS, CDR2 SASEGT. Trimming shortened V by 4 bases and J by 1 base, and 11 bases separated the two germline ends. CDR3 nucleotides: TGTGCCAGCAGTGGGGGGCTTGGGTCTGGAAACACCATATATTTT. Translating it yields CASSGGLGSGNTIYF.

The rearrangement links TRBV25-1 to TRBJ1-1; 7 nucleotides line up with TRBD1. J gave up 4 bases and V 6 bases, and 5 bases lay outside the gene matches. In germline, CDR1 is MGHDK, CDR2 SYGVNS. CDR3 length: 13 residues. The CDR3 DNA reads TGTGCCAGCAGGGGGACAGATTCCACTGAAGCTTTCTTT. Its protein product is CASRGTDSTEAFF.

The chain joins TRBV7-8 to TRBJ2-5, with D hard to call. Germline lookup yields CDR1 SGHVS and CDR2 FQNEAQ. V lost 4 bases and J 1 base, leaving 7 bases between the germline ends. The CDR3 consists of 13 residues. The CDR3 DNA reads as TGTGCCAGCAGCTCGGGCTTCCAAGAGACCCAGTACTTC. This encodes CASSSGFQETQYF.